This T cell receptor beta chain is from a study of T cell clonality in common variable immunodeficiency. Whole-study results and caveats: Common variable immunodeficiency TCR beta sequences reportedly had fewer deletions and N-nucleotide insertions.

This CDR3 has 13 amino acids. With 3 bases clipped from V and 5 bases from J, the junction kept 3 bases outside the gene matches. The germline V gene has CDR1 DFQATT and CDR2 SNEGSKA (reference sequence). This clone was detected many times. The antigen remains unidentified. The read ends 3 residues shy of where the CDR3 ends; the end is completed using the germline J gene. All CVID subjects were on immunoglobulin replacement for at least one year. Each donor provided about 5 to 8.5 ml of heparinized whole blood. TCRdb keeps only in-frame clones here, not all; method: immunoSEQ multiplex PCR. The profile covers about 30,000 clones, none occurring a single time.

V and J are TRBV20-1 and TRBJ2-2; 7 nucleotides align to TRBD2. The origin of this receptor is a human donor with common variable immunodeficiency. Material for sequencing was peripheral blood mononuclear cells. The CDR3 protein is CSASGSGTGELFF. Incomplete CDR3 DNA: TGCAGTGCTAGTGGTAGCGGGACCGGGGAG.